The rows below give T cell receptor beta chains drawn from one sample of a study of CD8 T cells in ankylosing spondylitis. TCRdb itself ran the 5' RACE reads through MiXCR, one entry per CDR3 protein. Of around 890,000 distinct CDR3 sequences listed, roughly 10% were seen once; the top ten hold about 0.49%. The specimen was blood, either unsorted or a sorted T cell fraction (not recorded which). Receptors were obtained from a male donor with ankylosing spondylitis. Each CDR3 is given with its conserved first and last residue. The D gene is left open where the match is weak. Where a row states a size, it is once, few, many or the class of an expanded clone; other rows omit it.

d_gene: -; v_gene: TRBV9; abundance: many; j_gene: TRBJ1-1; CDR3nt: TGTGCCAGCAGTAAGGGGATGGCGGACACTGAAGCTTTCTTT; CDR3aa: CASSKGMADTEAFF
d_gene: TRBD2; v_gene: TRBV5-6; abundance: few; j_gene: TRBJ2-5; CDR3nt: TGTGCCAGCAGCCCAGGGACTAGCGGCGATGAGACCCAGTACTTC; CDR3aa: CASSPGTSGDETQYF
d_gene: -; v_gene: TRBV20-1; abundance: many; j_gene: TRBJ1-3; CDR3nt: TGCAGTGCTAGTCCTTGGGGCAGGAGCTCTGGAAACACCATATATTTT; CDR3aa: CSASPWGRSSGNTIYF
d_gene: -; v_gene: TRBV6-5; abundance: -; j_gene: TRBJ1-5; CDR3nt: TGTGCCAGCAGTTACTCGATGCCCTTCCGAAATCAGCCCCAGCATTTT; CDR3aa: CASSYSMPFRNQPQHF
d_gene: TRBD2; v_gene: TRBV11-1; abundance: -; j_gene: TRBJ2-1; CDR3nt: TGTGCCAGCAGCCCCTGGTCGACCCCCTTCGAGCGGGGGGGCCAGGATGAGCAGTTCTTC; CDR3aa: CASSPWSTPFERGGQDEQFF
d_gene: TRBD1; v_gene: TRBV5-1; abundance: few; j_gene: TRBJ1-6; CDR3nt: TGCGCCAGCAGCCCTTGGGGACAGGGAGATTCACCCCTCCACTTT; CDR3aa: CASSPWGQGDSPLHF
d_gene: -; v_gene: TRBV24-1; abundance: few; j_gene: TRBJ2-3; CDR3nt: TGTGCCACCAGTGATTTACGGGGTGCCGGAGATACGCAGTATTTT; CDR3aa: CATSDLRGAGDTQYF
d_gene: -; v_gene: TRBV6-4; abundance: -; j_gene: TRBJ2-7; CDR3nt: TGTGCCAGCAGTATCCAAGGACATTCTTACGAGCAGTACTTC; CDR3aa: CASSIQGHSYEQYF
d_gene: -; v_gene: TRBV25-1; abundance: few; j_gene: TRBJ1-2; CDR3nt: TGTGCCAGCAGTGAAAGCGACCGATATGGCTACACCTTC; CDR3aa: CASSESDRYGYTF
d_gene: -; v_gene: TRBV6-2/TRBV6-3; abundance: few; j_gene: TRBJ2-3; CDR3nt: TGTGCCAGCAGTAACCGGCGGCCTCCGAGGGACTCCAAAGATACGCAGTATTTT; CDR3aa: CASSNRRPPRDSKDTQYF
d_gene: -; v_gene: TRBV28; abundance: few; j_gene: TRBJ2-3; CDR3nt: TGTGCCAGCAGCAGGCAGATCACAGATACGCAGTATTTT; CDR3aa: CASSRQITDTQYF
d_gene: TRBD2; v_gene: TRBV5-1; abundance: -; j_gene: TRBJ2-1; CDR3nt: TGCGCCAGCAGCTTGGTGGTAGCGGGAGAGGGGGGTTACAATGAGCAGTTCTTC; CDR3aa: CASSLVVAGEGGYNEQFF
d_gene: TRBD1; v_gene: TRBV7-2; abundance: -; j_gene: TRBJ2-1; CDR3nt: TGTGCCAGCAGCTTGGCAGGGGGCATTTTCAATGAGCAGTTCTTC; CDR3aa: CASSLAGGIFNEQFF
d_gene: -; v_gene: TRBV5-1; abundance: -; j_gene: TRBJ2-3; CDR3nt: TGCGCCAGCAGTCGGAACAGCGGCGTGATCGGCACAGATACGCAGTATTTT; CDR3aa: CASSRNSGVIGTDTQYF
d_gene: -; v_gene: TRBV28; abundance: -; j_gene: TRBJ1-3; CDR3nt: TGTGCCAGCCGATTCAGGGAGAGCTCTGGAAACACCATATATTTT; CDR3aa: CASRFRESSGNTIYF
d_gene: TRBD2; v_gene: TRBV4-1; abundance: -; j_gene: TRBJ2-3; CDR3nt: TGCGCCAGCAGCCAGATTGGACTAGCGGGAGGGCCCACAGATACGCAGTATTTT; CDR3aa: CASSQIGLAGGPTDTQYF
d_gene: -; v_gene: TRBV10-3; abundance: many; j_gene: TRBJ1-3; CDR3nt: TGTGCCATCAGTGTAGGGGTTGGAAACACCATATATTTT; CDR3aa: CAISVGVGNTIYF
d_gene: -; v_gene: TRBV3-1; abundance: -; j_gene: TRBJ2-1; CDR3nt: TGTGCCAGCAGCCCCGCTAGCGCGAACAATGAGCAGTTCTTC; CDR3aa: CASSPASANNEQFF
d_gene: -; v_gene: TRBV6-5; abundance: many; j_gene: TRBJ2-7; CDR3nt: TGTGCCAGCAGTTACTCATCGGGGTCGCCCTTCGAGCAGTACTTC; CDR3aa: CASSYSSGSPFEQYF
d_gene: TRBD1; v_gene: TRBV5-1; abundance: few; j_gene: TRBJ2-5; CDR3nt: TGCGCCAGCAGTAATACAGGGGGTAACACCCAGTACTTC; CDR3aa: CASSNTGGNTQYF
d_gene: -; v_gene: TRBV14; abundance: -; j_gene: TRBJ2-5; CDR3nt: TGTGCCAGCAGCCAAGACGGAGGGGTTATAGAGACCCAGTACTTC; CDR3aa: CASSQDGGVIETQYF
d_gene: -; v_gene: TRBV3-1; abundance: -; j_gene: TRBJ1-2; CDR3nt: TGTGCCAGCAGCTCCAGACCGAGGGGCGGCTACACCTTC; CDR3aa: CASSSRPRGGYTF
d_gene: -; v_gene: TRBV18; abundance: -; j_gene: TRBJ2-7; CDR3nt: TGTGCCAGCTCACAACCACGAAGGGACAACTACGAGCAGTACTTC; CDR3aa: CASSQPRRDNYEQYF
d_gene: -; v_gene: TRBV29-1; abundance: few; j_gene: TRBJ1-2; CDR3nt: TGCAGCGTTAGGGGCAGGTTCTCTAACTATGGCTACACCTTC; CDR3aa: CSVRGRFSNYGYTF
d_gene: TRBD2; v_gene: TRBV6-1; abundance: -; j_gene: TRBJ2-7; CDR3nt: TGTGCCAGCAGTCAACAGACTAGCGGCGAGCAGTACTTC; CDR3aa: CASSQQTSGEQYF
d_gene: -; v_gene: TRBV3-1; abundance: few; j_gene: TRBJ2-7; CDR3nt: TGTGCCAGCAGCCAAGGATCACAGGGCTACGAGCAGTACTTC; CDR3aa: CASSQGSQGYEQYF
d_gene: -; v_gene: TRBV24-1; abundance: few; j_gene: TRBJ2-5; CDR3nt: TGTGCCACCGGAGACGGGTATCAAGAGACCCAGTACTTC; CDR3aa: CATGDGYQETQYF
d_gene: -; v_gene: TRBV12-3/TRBV12-4; abundance: few; j_gene: TRBJ1-1; CDR3nt: TGTGCCAGCAGTTTATCGGGGGCGCGGAGTAAACCTGAAGCTTTCTTT; CDR3aa: CASSLSGARSKPEAFF
d_gene: TRBD1; v_gene: TRBV5-4; abundance: few; j_gene: TRBJ2-7; CDR3nt: TGTGCCAGCAGCCCTCAGGGACAGGAGCAGTACTTC; CDR3aa: CASSPQGQEQYF
d_gene: TRBD2; v_gene: TRBV20-1; abundance: few; j_gene: TRBJ2-7; CDR3nt: TGCAGTGCTAGAACCCTACTAGCGGAGTTCTCCTACGAGCAGTACTTC; CDR3aa: CSARTLLAEFSYEQYF
d_gene: -; v_gene: TRBV7-2; abundance: -; j_gene: TRBJ1-6; CDR3nt: TGTGCCAGCAGCTTAGCTCCCAGGGGAGATTCACCCCTCCACTTT; CDR3aa: CASSLAPRGDSPLHF
d_gene: -; v_gene: TRBV14; abundance: few; j_gene: TRBJ2-7; CDR3nt: TGTGCCAGCAGCAACCCGCGGAGGGGTCAGTTCTACGAGCAGTACTTC; CDR3aa: CASSNPRRGQFYEQYF
d_gene: -; v_gene: TRBV20-1; abundance: -; j_gene: TRBJ2-4; CDR3nt: TGCAGTGCTCCGCGAGGACAGTCGGACATTCAGTACTTC; CDR3aa: CSAPRGQSDIQYF